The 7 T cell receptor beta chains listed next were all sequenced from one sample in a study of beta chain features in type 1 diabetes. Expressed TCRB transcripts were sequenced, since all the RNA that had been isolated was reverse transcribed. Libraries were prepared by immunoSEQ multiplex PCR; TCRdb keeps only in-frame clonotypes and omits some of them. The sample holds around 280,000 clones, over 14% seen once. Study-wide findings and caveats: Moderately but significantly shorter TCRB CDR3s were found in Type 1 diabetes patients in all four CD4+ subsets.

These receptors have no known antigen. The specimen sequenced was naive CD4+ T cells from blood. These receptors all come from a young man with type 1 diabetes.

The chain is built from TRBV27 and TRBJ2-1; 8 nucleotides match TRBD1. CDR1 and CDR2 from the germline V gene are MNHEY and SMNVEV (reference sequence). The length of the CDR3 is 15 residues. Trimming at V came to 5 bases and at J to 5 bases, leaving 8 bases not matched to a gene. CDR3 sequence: CASSRYRGSHNEQFF. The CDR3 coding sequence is TGTGCCAGCAGTCGTTACAGGGGGTCCCACAATGAGCAGTTCTTC.

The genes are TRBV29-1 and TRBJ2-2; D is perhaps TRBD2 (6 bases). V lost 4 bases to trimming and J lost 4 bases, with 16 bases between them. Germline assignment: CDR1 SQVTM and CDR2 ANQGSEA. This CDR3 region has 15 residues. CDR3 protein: CSVGVSGSFTGELFF. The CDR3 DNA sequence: TGCAGCGTTGGAGTGTCCGGGAGTTTCACCGGGGAGCTGTTTTTT.

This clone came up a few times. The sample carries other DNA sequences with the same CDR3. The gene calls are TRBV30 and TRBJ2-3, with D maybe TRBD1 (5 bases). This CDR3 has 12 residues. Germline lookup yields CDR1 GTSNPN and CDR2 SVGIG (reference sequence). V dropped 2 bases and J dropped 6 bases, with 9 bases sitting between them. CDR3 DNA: TGTGCCTGGAGTCAGGGTGGGGATACGCAGTATTTT. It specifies CAWSQGGDTQYF.

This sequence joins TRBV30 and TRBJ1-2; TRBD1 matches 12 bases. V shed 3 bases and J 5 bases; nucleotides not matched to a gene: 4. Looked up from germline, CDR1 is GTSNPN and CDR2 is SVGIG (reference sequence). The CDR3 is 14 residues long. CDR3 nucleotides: TGTGCCTGGAGGGGACAGGGGGCGGGGTATGGCTACACCTTC. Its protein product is CAWRGQGAGYGYTF. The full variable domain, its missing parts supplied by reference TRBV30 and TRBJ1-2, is SQTIHQWPATLVQPVGSPLSLECTVEGTSNPNLYWYRQAAGRGLQLLFYSVGIGQISSEVPQNLSASRPQDRQFILSSKKLLLSDSGFYLCAWRGQGAGYGYTFGSGTRLTVV.

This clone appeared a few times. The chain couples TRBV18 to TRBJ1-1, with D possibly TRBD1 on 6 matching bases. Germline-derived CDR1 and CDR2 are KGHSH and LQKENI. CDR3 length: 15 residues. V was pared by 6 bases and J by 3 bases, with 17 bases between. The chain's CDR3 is CASSPRRNRDTEAFF. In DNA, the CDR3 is TGTGCCAGCTCCCCCCGCCGGAACAGGGACACTGAAGCTTTCTTT.

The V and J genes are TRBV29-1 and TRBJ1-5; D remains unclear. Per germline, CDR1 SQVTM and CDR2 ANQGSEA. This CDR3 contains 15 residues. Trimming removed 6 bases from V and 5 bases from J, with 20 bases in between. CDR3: CSVTSGSRLDQPQHF. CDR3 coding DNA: TGCAGCGTGACGAGTGGAAGCAGGTTGGATCAGCCCCAGCATTTT.

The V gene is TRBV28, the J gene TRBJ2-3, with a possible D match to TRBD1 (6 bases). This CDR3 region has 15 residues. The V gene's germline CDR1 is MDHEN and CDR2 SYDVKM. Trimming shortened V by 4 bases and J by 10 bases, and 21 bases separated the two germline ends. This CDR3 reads CASSSPATGWSAQYF. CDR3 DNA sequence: TGTGCCAGCAGTTCACCGGCCACAGGGTGGAGCGCGCAGTATTTT.